This T cell receptor beta chain appears in the sequencing data of a study of blood T cell repertoires in COVID-19. Some clones are missing from TCRdb's copy, which holds only in-frame ones; the method was immunoSEQ multiplex PCR. The sample consists of roughly 120,000 clones, 84% of them appearing once. Germline V gene lookup returns CDR1 LNHNV and CDR2 YYDKDF (reference sequence). V lost 1 base and J lost 1, with 10 bases in between. The CDR3 extends over 16 amino acids. The sequenced sample was peripheral blood. This receptor was taken from a woman aged 80 or over with active or convalescent COVID-19. This chain uses TRBV15 with TRBJ1-4; D not certain. CDR3 amino acids: CATSRVSSGTNEKLFF. DNA of the CDR3: TGTGCCACCAGCAGAGTGAGTTCAGGAACTAATGAAAAACTGTTTTTT.